A selection of T cell receptor beta chains follows, all from one sample in a study of CD8+ T cells in alopecia areata. The repertoire was sequenced with immunoSEQ multiplex PCR; TCRdb's copy has only in-frame clones and lacks some. The repertoire holds about 88,000 clones, with roughly 47% as singletons. Sequencing was performed on CD8+ T cells sorted from blood, taken at week 24, from a patient treated with tofacitinib. The receptors derive from a human donor with alopecia areata. Both conserved end residues are part of each CDR3. Fields, in order: V gene, D gene, J gene, clone size, CDR3 protein, CDR3 DNA. The D gene is left open where the match is weak. Some rows have no size entry. The others give once, few or many, or a class for an expanded clone.

TRBV29-1	-	TRBJ2-6	-	CSALIRDSGANVLTF	TGCAGCGCCCTGATACGGGACTCTGGGGCCAACGTCCTGACTTTC
TRBV4-1	-	TRBJ1-5	few	CASSFRQTNQPQHF	TGCGCCAGCAGCTTTCGACAGACCAATCAGCCCCAGCATTTT
TRBV4-2	-	TRBJ2-3	-	CASSLTDTQYF	TGTGCCAGCAGCCTTACAGATACGCAGTATTTT
TRBV9	-	TRBJ2-4	-	CASSVGGGVSENIQYF	TGTGCCAGCAGCGTAGGAGGTGGGGTCTCGGAAAACATTCAGTACTTC
TRBV6-1	TRBD1	TRBJ2-7	-	CASSEASVRGLNEQYF	TGTGCCAGCAGTGAAGCCTCCGTCAGGGGGCTAAACGAGCAGTACTTC
TRBV28	TRBD1	TRBJ2-1	-	CASSFGTGYNEQFF	TGTGCCAGCAGTTTCGGGACAGGCTACAATGAGCAGTTCTTC
TRBV27	TRBD1	TRBJ2-7	few	CASSLRTGTPEQYF	TGTGCCAGCAGCCTACGGACAGGGACTCCCGAGCAGTACTTC
TRBV29-1	-	TRBJ2-2	-	CSLRGTGTNTGELFF	TGCAGCCTCCGGGGGACGGGGACCAACACCGGGGAGCTGTTTTTT
TRBV7-8	-	TRBJ2-5	-	CASSSRVVETQYF	TGTGCCAGCAGCTCGAGGGTGGTGGAGACCCAGTACTTC
TRBV6-6	-	TRBJ1-2	-	CASSYSIAGGYTF	TGTGCCAGCAGTTACTCGATCGCAGGCGGCTACACCTTC
TRBV29-1	-	TRBJ2-7	-	CSVEDSTYEQYF	TGCAGCGTTGAGGACAGTACCTACGAGCAGTACTTC
TRBV27	-	TRBJ1-1	-	CASRWISGTEAFF	TGTGCCAGCAGGTGGATAAGCGGCACTGAAGCTTTCTTT
TRBV27	-	TRBJ2-3	-	CASSRRSPTDTQYF	TGTGCCAGCAGCCGCAGATCACCCACAGATACGCAGTATTTT
TRBV7-2	TRBD2	TRBJ2-2	few	CASRNSGRRTGELFF	TGTGCCAGCAGGAATAGCGGGAGAAGGACCGGGGAGCTGTTTTTT
TRBV5-6	-	TRBJ1-1	few	CASSFFRTTNTEAFF	TGTGCCAGCAGCTTCTTCCGGACAACTAACACTGAAGCTTTCTTT
TRBV27	-	TRBJ2-7	-	CASSLSWGLEQYF	TGTGCCAGCAGTTTATCCTGGGGGCTCGAGCAGTACTTC
TRBV29-1	-	TRBJ2-7	few	CSVEVGVHREQYF	TGCAGCGTTGAAGTGGGAGTTCATCGCGAGCAGTACTTC
TRBV19	-	TRBJ2-1	-	CATRSNEQFF	TGTGCCACCCGCAGCAATGAGCAGTTCTTC
TRBV5-4	TRBD2	TRBJ2-1	-	CASSLGLAGEGFNEQFF	TGTGCCAGCAGCTTGGGGCTAGCGGGAGAGGGCTTCAATGAGCAGTTCTTC
TRBV19	-	TRBJ1-1	few	CASSIGTAEKAFF	TGTGCCAGTAGTATAGGAACAGCCGAGAAAGCTTTCTTT
TRBV6-4	TRBD1	TRBJ2-1	-	CASSVYPGQDNEQFF	TGTGCCAGCAGTGTCTATCCGGGACAGGATAATGAGCAGTTCTTC
TRBV9	-	TRBJ2-5	-	CASSFGSQETQYF	TGTGCCAGCAGCTTCGGGAGTCAAGAGACCCAGTACTTC
TRBV4-1	-	TRBJ2-5	few	CASSQVVGSQETQYF	TGCGCCAGCAGCCAAGTAGTAGGGTCACAAGAGACCCAGTACTTC
TRBV29-1	-	TRBJ2-2	few	CSVLDNPNTGELFF	TGCAGCGTGTTAGACAACCCGAACACCGGGGAGCTGTTTTTT
TRBV30	TRBD1	TRBJ1-5	-	CAWSVRQGDQPQHF	TGTGCCTGGAGTGTCAGACAGGGGGATCAGCCCCAGCATTTT
TRBV4-1	TRBD2	TRBJ2-7	many	CASSQRGGFGLAGGPYEQYF	TGCGCCAGCAGCCAAAGGGGAGGTTTCGGACTAGCGGGAGGTCCCTACGAGCAGTACTTC
TRBV4-1	-	TRBJ1-5	-	CASSQDGNQPQHF	TGCGCCAGCAGCCAAGACGGGAATCAGCCCCAGCATTTT
TRBV6-6	TRBD2	TRBJ2-5	few	CASTQREGYQETQYF	TGTGCCAGCACACAGCGGGAAGGGTACCAAGAGACCCAGTACTTC
TRBV15	-	TRBJ1-5	-	CATSRAGSERWQPQHF	TGTGCCACCAGCAGAGCGGGGTCGGAGAGGTGGCAGCCCCAGCATTTT
TRBV27	-	TRBJ2-7	-	CASSPPGGTDEQYF	TGTGCCAGCAGTCCCCCAGGAGGGACCGACGAGCAGTACTTC
TRBV9	-	TRBJ2-1	-	CASGRASYNEQFF	TGTGCCAGCGGCAGGGCCTCCTACAATGAGCAGTTCTTC